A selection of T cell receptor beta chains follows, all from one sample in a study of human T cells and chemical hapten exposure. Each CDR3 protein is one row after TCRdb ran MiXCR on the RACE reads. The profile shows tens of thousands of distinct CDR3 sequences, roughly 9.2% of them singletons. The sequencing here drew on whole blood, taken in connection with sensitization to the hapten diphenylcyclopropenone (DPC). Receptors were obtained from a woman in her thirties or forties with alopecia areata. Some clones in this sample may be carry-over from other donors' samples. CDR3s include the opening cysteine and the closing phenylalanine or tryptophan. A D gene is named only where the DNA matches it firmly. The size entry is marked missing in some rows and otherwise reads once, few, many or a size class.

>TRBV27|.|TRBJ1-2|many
TGTGCCAGCAGTCCCCGGTACGGGACTAACTATGGCTACACCTTC
CASSPRYGTNYGYTF
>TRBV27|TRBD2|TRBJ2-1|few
TGTGCCAGCAGTCAATCCGGGACTAGCGGGGGGGGCCTCTACGGTGAGCAGTTCTTC
CASSQSGTSGGGLYGEQFF
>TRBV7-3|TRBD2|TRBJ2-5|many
TGTGCCAGCAGCTTAGGGGGTTTAGCGGGAGAGACCCAGTACTTC
CASSLGGLAGETQYF
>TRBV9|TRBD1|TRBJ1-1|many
TGTGCCAGCAGCGTAGGCACGCAAGGGACAGAGAGCATGAACACTGAAGCTTTCTTT
CASSVGTQGTESMNTEAFF
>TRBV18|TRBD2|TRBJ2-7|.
TGTGCCAGCTCACAGGTAGCGGGGACTTACTACGAGCAGTACTTC
CASSQVAGTYYEQYF
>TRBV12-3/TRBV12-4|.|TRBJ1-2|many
TGTGCCAGCAGTTTCGGTGGGGGCTACACCTTC
CASSFGGGYTF
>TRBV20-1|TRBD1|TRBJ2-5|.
TGCAGTGCTAGAAAATGGGACAGGGAAGAGACCCAGTACTTC
CSARKWDREETQYF
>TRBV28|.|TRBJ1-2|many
TGTGCCAGCAGTTTGAATAGGGGCAGCGGCTACACCTTC
CASSLNRGSGYTF
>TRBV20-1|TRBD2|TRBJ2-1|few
TGCAGTGCTAGAGATAGCGAGCGGGGACGCCCCGCGAGCTACAATGAGCAGTTCTTC
CSARDSERGRPASYNEQFF
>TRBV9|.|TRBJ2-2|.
TGTGCCAGCAGCCCGCCGCGGGTGAACACCGGGGAGCTGTTTTTT
CASSPPRVNTGELFF
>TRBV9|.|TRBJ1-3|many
TGTGCCAGCAGCGTAGGATACCAGCCTGGCGCTGGAAACACCATATATTTT
CASSVGYQPGAGNTIYF
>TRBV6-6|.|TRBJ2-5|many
TGTGCCAGCAGTCAAGACAGTTTCCCAGAGACCCAGTACTTC
CASSQDSFPETQYF
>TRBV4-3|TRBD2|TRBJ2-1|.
TGCGCCAGCAGCCAAGGTGCCCGCGGGGGCTACAATGAGCAGTTCTTC
CASSQGARGGYNEQFF
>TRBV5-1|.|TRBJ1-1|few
TGCGCCAGCAGCTTGGAACCCGGTGGGAGCACTGAAGCTTTCTTT
CASSLEPGGSTEAFF
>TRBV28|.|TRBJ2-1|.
TGTGCCAGCAGTTTAGTTAGAGGGTTGAATGAGCAGTTCTTC
CASSLVRGLNEQFF
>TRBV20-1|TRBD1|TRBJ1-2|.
TGCAGTACCCCCAGGGGGTCCCCTATTGGGGGCTACACCTTC
CSTPRGSPIGGYTF
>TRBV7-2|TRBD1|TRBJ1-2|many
TGTGCCAGCAGCTTACAGGGGGCGCAATATGGCTACACCTTC
CASSLQGAQYGYTF
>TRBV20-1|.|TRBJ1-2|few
TGCAGTGCTAGAGAGGATGCCTATGGCTACACCTTC
CSAREDAYGYTF
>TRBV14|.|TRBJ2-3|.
TGTGCCAGCAGCCAATTACTAGGCCCCTACGATACGCAGTATTTT
CASSQLLGPYDTQYF
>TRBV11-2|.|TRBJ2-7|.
TGTGCCAGCAGCGCGGGACATGGCCTCGTCGTGGCCTTC
CASSAGHGLVVAF
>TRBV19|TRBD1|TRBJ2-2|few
TGTGCCAGTACCTTCCAGGGGGCTAGGGAGCTGTTTTTT
CASTFQGARELFF
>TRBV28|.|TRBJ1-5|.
TGTGCCAGCATCTTACAGGGAAATCAGCCCCAGCATTTT
CASILQGNQPQHF
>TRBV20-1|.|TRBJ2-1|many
TGCAGTGCTAGAGATCTCAGAAACAATGAGCAGTTCTTC
CSARDLRNNEQFF
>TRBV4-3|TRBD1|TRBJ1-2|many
TGCGCCAGCAGCCCACCCCATACAGGGGGCCGGGGCTACACCTTC
CASSPPHTGGRGYTF
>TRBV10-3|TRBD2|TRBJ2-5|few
TGTGCCACCGGTTTAAAGGCGGGGGGGCAGGAGACCCAGTACTTC
CATGLKAGGQETQYF
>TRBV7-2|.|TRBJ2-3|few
TGTGCCAGCAGCTTAGGAGTTGCCCCGGGCACAGATACGCAGTATTTT
CASSLGVAPGTDTQYF
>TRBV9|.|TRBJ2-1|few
TGTGCCAGCAGCTCGAGGGGTAGCTCCTACAATGAGCAGTTCTTC
CASSSRGSSYNEQFF
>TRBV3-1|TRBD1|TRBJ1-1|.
TGTGCCAGCAGCCTCCGGGACAGGGGGCCGGGGGCTGAAGCTTTCTTT
CASSLRDRGPGAEAFF
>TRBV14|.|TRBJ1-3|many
TGTGCCAGCAGCCAAGGGACACTCTCTGGAAACACCATATATTTT
CASSQGTLSGNTIYF
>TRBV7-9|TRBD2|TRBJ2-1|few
TGTGCCAGCAGCTCTGGACTAGCGGGGGGGCAGTTCTTC
CASSSGLAGGQFF
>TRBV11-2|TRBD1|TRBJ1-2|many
TGTGCCAGCAGCTTGGGGACAGGGATTAACTATGGCTACACCTTC
CASSLGTGINYGYTF